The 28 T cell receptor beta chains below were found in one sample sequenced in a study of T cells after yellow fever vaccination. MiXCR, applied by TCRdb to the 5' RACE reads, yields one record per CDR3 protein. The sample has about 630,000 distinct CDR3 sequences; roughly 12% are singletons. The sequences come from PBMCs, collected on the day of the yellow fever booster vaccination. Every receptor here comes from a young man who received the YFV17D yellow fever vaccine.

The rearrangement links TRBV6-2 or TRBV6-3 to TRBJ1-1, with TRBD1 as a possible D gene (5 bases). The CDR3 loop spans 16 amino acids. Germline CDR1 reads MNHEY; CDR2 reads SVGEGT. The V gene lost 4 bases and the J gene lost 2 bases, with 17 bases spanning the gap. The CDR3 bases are TGTGCCAGCAGTTTGAGGGGACGGGAAAGAAACACTGAAGCTTTCTTT. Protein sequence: CASSLRGRERNTEAFF.

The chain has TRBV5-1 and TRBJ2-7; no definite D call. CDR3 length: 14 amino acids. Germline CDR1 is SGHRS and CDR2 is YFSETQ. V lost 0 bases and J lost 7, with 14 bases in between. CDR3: CASSLVAVAGEQYF. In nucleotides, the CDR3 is TGCGCCAGCAGCTTGGTCGCAGTTGCCGGTGAGCAGTACTTC.

CDR3 sequence (DNA): TGTGCCAGCAGCTTAGTTTGGATTCTCGGAGGCGAGCAGTACTTC. It yields the protein CASSLVWILGGEQYF. The chain combines TRBV7-2 with TRBJ2-7; tentatively, D is TRBD2 (5 bases). This CDR3 has 15 amino acids. Trimming shortened V by 1 base and J by 6 bases, and 16 bases separated the two germline ends. Germline CDR1 and CDR2: SGHTA and FQGNSA.

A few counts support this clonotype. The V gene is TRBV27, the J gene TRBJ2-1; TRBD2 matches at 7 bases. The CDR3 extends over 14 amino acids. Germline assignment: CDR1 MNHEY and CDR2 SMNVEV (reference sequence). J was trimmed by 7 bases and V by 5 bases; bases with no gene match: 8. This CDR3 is CASSLGLGENEQFF. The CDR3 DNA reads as TGTGCCAGCAGTCTAGGACTAGGGGAGAATGAGCAGTTCTTC.

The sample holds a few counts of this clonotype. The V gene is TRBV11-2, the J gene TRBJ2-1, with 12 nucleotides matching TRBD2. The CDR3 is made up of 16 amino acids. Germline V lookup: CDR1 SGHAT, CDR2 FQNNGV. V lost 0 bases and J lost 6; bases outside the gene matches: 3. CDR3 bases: TGTGCCAGCAGCTTAGAAGGACTAGCGGGATTCAATGAGCAGTTCTTC. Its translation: CASSLEGLAGFNEQFF.

The CDR3 region is CATSDPTSWEAFF. The CDR3 DNA reads as TGTGCCACCAGTGACCCCACCAGTTGGGAAGCTTTCTTT. V gene TRBV24-1 combines with J gene TRBJ1-1; no clear D gene. Trimming took 4 bases from V and 8 from J, leaving 13 bases between them. CDR1 is KGHDR and CDR2 is SFDVKD in the germline V gene. This CDR3 has 13 residues.

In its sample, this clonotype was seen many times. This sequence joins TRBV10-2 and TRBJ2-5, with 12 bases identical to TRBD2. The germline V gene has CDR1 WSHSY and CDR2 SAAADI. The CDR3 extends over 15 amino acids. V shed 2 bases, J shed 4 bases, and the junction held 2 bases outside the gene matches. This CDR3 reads CASSEGLAGPETQYF. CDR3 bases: TGCGCCAGCAGTGAGGGACTAGCGGGACCAGAGACCCAGTACTTC.

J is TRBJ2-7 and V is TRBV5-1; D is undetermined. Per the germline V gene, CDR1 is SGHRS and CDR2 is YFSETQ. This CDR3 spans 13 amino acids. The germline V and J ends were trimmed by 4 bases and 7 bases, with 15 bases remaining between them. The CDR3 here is CASSHLGIEEQYF. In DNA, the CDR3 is TGCGCCAGCAGCCATCTAGGAATCGAGGAGCAGTACTTC.

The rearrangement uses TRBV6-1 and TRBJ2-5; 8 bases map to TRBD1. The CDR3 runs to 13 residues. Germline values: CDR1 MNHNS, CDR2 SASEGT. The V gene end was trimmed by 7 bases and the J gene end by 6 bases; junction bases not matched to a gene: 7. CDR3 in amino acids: CASTTRQGKTQYF. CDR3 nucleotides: TGTGCCAGCACTACTAGACAGGGGAAGACCCAGTACTTC.

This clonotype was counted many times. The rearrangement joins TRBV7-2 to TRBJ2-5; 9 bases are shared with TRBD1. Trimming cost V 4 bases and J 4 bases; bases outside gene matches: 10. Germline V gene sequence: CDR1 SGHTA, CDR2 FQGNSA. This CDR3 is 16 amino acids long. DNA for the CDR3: TGTGCCAGCAGCTCACCATTCAGGACAGGGGTAGAGACCCAGTACTTC. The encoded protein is CASSSPFRTGVETQYF. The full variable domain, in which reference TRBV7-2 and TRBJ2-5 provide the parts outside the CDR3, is GAGVSQSPSNKVTEKGKDVELRCDPISGHTALYWYRQSLGQGLEFLIYFQGNSAPDKSGLPSDRFSAERTGGSVSTLTIQRTQQEDSAVYLCASSSPFRTGVETQYFGPGTRLLVL.

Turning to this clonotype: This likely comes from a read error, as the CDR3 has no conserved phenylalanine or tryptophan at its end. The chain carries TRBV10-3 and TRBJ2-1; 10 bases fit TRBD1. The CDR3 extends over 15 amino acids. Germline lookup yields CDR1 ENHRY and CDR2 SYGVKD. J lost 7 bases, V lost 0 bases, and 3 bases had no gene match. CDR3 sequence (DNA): TGTGCCATCAGTGAGTCCAGGGACAGGGGAAATGAGCAGTTCATC. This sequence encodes CAISESRDRGNEQFI.

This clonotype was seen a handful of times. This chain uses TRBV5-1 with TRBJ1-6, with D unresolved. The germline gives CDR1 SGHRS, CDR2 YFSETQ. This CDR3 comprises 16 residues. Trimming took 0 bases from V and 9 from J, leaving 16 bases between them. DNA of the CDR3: TGCGCCAGCAGCTTGGGGGAGATAGGGCGAAGTTCACCCCTCCACTTT. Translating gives CASSLGEIGRSSPLHF.

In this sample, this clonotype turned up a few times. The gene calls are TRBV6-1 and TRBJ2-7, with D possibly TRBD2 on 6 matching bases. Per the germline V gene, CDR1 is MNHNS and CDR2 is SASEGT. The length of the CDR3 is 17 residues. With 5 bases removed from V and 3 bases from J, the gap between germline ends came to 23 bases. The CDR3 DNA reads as TGTGCCAGCAGTCCACCCCACCCACGGGGAGGTATCTACGAGCAGTACTTC. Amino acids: CASSPPHPRGGIYEQYF.

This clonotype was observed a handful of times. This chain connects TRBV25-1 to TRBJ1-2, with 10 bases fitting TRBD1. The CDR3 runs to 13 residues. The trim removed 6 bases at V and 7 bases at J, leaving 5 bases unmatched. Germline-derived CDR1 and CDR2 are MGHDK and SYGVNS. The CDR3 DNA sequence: TGTGCCAGCAGCCCTCGGGACAGGGGTGGCTACACCTTC. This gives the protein CASSPRDRGGYTF.

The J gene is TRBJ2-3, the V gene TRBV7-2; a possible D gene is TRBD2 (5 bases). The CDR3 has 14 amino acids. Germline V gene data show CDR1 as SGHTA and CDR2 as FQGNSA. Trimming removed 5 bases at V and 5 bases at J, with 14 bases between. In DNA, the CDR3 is TGTGCCAGCAGCCCCCCCCCTCGGGGAGATACGCAGTATTTT. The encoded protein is CASSPPPRGDTQYF.

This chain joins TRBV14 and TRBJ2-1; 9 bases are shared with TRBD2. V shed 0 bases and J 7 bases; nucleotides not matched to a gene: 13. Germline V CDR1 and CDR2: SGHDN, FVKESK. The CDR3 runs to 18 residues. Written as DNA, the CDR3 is TGTGCCAGCAGCCAAGATTACGGCGGTAGCGGGAGAGGGAATGAGCAGTTCTTC. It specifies CASSQDYGGSGRGNEQFF.

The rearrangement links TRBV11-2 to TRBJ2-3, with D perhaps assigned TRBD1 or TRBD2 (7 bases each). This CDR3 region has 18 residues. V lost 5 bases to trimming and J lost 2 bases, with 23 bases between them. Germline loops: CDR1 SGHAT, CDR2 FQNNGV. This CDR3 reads CASSRMGRGRGLTDTQYF. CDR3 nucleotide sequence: TGTGCCAGCAGCCGGATGGGGAGGGGGAGGGGGCTCACAGATACGCAGTATTTT.

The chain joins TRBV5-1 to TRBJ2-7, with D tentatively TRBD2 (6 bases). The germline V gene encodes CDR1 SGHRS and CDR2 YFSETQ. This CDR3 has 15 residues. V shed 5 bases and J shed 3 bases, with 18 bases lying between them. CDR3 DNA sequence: TGCGCCAGCAGTAACGGTCCAACGGGGGACTACGAGCAGTACTTC. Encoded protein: CASSNGPTGDYEQYF. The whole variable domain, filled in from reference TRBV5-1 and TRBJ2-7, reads KAGVTQTPRYLIKTRGQQVTLSCSPISGHRSVSWYQQTPGQGLQFLFEYFSETQRNKGNFPGRFSGRQFSNSRSEMNVSTLELGDSALYLCASSNGPTGDYEQYFGPGTRLTVT.

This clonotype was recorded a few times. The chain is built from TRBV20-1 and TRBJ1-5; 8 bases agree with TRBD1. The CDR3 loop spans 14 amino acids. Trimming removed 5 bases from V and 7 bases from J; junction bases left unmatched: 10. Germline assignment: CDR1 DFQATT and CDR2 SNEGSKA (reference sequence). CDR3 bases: TGCAGTGCTGGAGGCGACAGGGGCGGACAGCCCCAGCATTTT. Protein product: CSAGGDRGGQPQHF.

The CDR3 bases are TGTGCCAGCAGCGCCCGGACAGTCGGGGCCAACGTCCTGACTTTC. Its protein product is CASSARTVGANVLTF. The V and J genes are TRBV9 and TRBJ2-6; a weak D match, TRBD1 (6 bases). The germline V gene encodes CDR1 SGDLS and CDR2 YYNGEE. This CDR3 is 15 amino acids long. Trimming stripped 3 bases from V and 4 bases from J, with 11 bases between. Variable domain in full (rest from reference TRBV9 and TRBJ2-6): DSGVTQTPKHLITATGQRVTLRCSPRSGDLSVYWYQQSLDQGLQFLIQYYNGEERAKGNILERFSAQQFPDLHSELNLSSLELGDSALYFCASSARTVGANVLTFGAGSRLTVL.

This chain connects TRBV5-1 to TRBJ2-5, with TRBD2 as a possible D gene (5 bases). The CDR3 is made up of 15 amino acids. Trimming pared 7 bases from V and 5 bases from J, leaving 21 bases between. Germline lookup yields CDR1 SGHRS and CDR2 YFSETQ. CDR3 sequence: CASDSQPGIRETQYF. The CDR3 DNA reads TGCGCCAGCGATAGCCAGCCGGGGATTAGGGAGACCCAGTACTTC.

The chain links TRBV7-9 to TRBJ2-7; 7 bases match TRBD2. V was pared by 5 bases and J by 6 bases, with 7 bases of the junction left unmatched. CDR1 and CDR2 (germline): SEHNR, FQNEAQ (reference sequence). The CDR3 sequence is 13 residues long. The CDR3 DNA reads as TGTGCCAGCAGCCCCCGGACTAGTTTCGAGCAGTACTTC. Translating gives CASSPRTSFEQYF.

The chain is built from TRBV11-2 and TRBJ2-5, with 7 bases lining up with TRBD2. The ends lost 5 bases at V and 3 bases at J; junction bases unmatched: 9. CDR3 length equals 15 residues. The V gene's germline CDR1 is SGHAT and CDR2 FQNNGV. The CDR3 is CASSLGLGDEETQYF. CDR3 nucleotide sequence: TGTGCCAGCAGCCTCGGACTAGGGGACGAAGAGACCCAGTACTTC.

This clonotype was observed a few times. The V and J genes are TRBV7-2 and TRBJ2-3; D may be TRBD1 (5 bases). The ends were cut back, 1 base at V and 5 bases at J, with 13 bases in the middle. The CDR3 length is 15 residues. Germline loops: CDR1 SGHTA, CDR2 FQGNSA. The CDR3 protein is CASSLVGRGVDTQYF. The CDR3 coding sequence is TGTGCCAGCAGCTTAGTCGGAAGGGGTGTAGATACGCAGTATTTT.

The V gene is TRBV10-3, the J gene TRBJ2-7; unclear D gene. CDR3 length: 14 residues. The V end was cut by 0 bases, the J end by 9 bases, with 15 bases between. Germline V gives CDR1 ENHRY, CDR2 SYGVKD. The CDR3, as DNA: TGTGCCATCAGTGAGTCTCGAGAGGATTTACTGCAGTACTTC. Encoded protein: CAISESREDLLQYF.

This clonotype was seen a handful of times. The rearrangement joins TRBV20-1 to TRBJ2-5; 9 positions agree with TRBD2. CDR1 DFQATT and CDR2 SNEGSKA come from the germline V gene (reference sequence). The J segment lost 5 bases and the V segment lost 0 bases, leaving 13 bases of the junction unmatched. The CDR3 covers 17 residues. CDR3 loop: CSARDLGLAGAVETQYF. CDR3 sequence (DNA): TGCAGTGCTAGAGATCTCGGGTTAGCGGGAGCTGTTGAGACCCAGTACTTC.

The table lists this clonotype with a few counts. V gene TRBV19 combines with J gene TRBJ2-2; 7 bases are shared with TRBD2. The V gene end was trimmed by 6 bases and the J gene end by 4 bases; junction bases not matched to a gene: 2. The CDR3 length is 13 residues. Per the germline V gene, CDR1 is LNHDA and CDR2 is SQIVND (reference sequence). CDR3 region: CASRTGGTGELFF. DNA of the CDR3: TGTGCCAGTAGGACGGGAGGCACCGGGGAGCTGTTTTTT.

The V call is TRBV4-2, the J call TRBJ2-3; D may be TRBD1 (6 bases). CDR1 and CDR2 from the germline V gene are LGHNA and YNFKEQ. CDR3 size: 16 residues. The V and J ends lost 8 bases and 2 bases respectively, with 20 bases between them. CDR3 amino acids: CASGSGAQTHTDTQYF. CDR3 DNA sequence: TGTGCCAGCGGGTCAGGGGCTCAAACCCACACAGATACGCAGTATTTT.